Detailed here is one TCR beta chain. Amplification yielded TCR beta CDR3 regions, with RNA transcripts as the source. The TCR CDR3 was amplified in a first-round RT-PCR using the HTBI primer set. TCRdb fed the multiplex PCR reads into MiXCR, producing one record per CDR3 protein. The table includes hundreds of thousands of distinct CDR3 sequences, about 45% detected once. This specimen belongs to a study of T cells in Graves' hyperthyroidism and ophthalmopathy. Uncontrolled infection, other autoimmune disease, pregnancy or lactation barred patients from enrollment. Thyroid ultrasound and orbital computed tomography, with clinical symptoms and serum thyroxine and TRAb, informed diagnoses. Sequencing was performed on peripheral blood or thyroid tissue (not recorded which). The clonotype was recovered from an adult man with Graves' disease, either hyperthyroidism or ophthalmopathy (not recorded which).

CDR3 protein: CASSVAAGVETQYF. The CDR3 nucleotides are TGTGCCAGCAGCGTAGCGGCGGGAGTCGAGACCCAGTACTTC. The chain is built from TRBV9 and TRBJ2-5; 7 nucleotides agree with TRBD2. Germline CDR1 and CDR2: SGDLS and YYNGEE. V gave up 0 bases and J gave up 5 bases; unmatched junction bases: 4. This CDR3 is built from 14 residues.